The 31 T cell receptor beta chains below all came from one sample that was sequenced in a study of T cells in Graves' hyperthyroidism and ophthalmopathy. It was RNA transcripts that yielded the amplified TCR beta CDR3 regions. First-round RT-PCR of the TCR CDR3 relied on the HTBI primer set. One entry per CDR3 protein results from TCRdb running MiXCR on the multiplex PCR reads. The top ten hold roughly 7.9% of the sample, which has around 280,000 distinct CDR3 sequences, roughly 13% seen once. Sequenced sample: blood. These receptors all come from a woman aged 40 to 50 with Graves' hyperthyroidism.

At least ten counts were recorded for this clonotype. This chain joins TRBV2 and TRBJ2-7; 7 nucleotides agree with TRBD2. The germline V gene has CDR1 SNHLY and CDR2 FYNNEI. The CDR3 spans 17 residues. After removal of 5 bases from V and 6 bases from J, the junction contained 19 bases not matched to a gene. Here the CDR3 DNA reads TGTGCCAGCAGTATACCTGGAGGACGAGCGGGGAGGGTCGAGCAGTACTTC. Residues: CASSIPGGRAGRVEQYF.

This clonotype has a count of ten or more. V and J are TRBV20-1 and TRBJ2-5, with a weak D call TRBD2 (5 bases). Germline-derived CDR1 and CDR2 are DFQATT and SNEGSKA (reference sequence). The CDR3 is 11 residues long. V dropped 5 bases and J dropped 4 bases, with 8 bases sitting between them. The DNA for the CDR3 is TGCAGTGCTCCCGCGGGAGAGACCCAGTACTTC. Amino acid sequence: CSAPAGETQYF.

This clonotype has at least ten counts. The chain has TRBV12-3 or TRBV12-4 and TRBJ2-2; the match to TRBD1 covers 7 bases. Trimming cost V 3 bases and J 5 bases; bases outside gene matches: 3. This CDR3 region has 14 residues. This CDR3 is CASSFRQGTGELFF. CDR3 coding DNA: TGTGCCAGCAGTTTCCGACAGGGAACCGGGGAGCTGTTTTTT.

This clonotype was counted ten times or more. The chain links TRBV2 to TRBJ1-1; 8 nucleotides align to TRBD1. The CDR3 runs to 12 residues. Germline assignment: CDR1 SNHLY and CDR2 FYNNEI. V was clipped by 8 bases and J by 6 bases; unmatched bases: 5. The CDR3 DNA sequence: TGTGCCAGCGAACAACAGGGGGCTGAAGCTTTCTTT. Protein sequence: CASEQQGAEAFF.

As for this clonotype: A read error is possible here, since a much larger clone lies one base away. No conserved phenylalanine or tryptophan is present at the end of the CDR3, so a read error is the likely explanation. The DNA for the CDR3 is TGTGCCAGCAGTTCGACAGGGCCTTCTTCTGAAAAACTGTTTTTA. It specifies CASSSTGPSSEKLFL. J is TRBJ1-4 and V is TRBV12-3 or TRBV12-4; 7 nucleotides align to TRBD1. The length of the CDR3 is 15 residues. The V segment lost 4 bases and the J segment 7 bases; nucleotides outside the gene matches: 9.

This clonotype was counted many times. The chain combines TRBV2 with TRBJ2-5, with a tentative D call TRBD2 (5 bases). Trimming removed 4 bases from V and 5 bases from J, with 14 bases in between. This CDR3 spans 14 amino acids. The germline gives CDR1 SNHLY, CDR2 FYNNEI. The CDR3 sequence: CASSVKRRGETQYF. The CDR3, as DNA: TGTGCCAGCAGTGTTAAGCGGAGAGGGGAGACCCAGTACTTC.

Comments on this clonotype: This may be a read error: a much more frequent sequence differs by one nucleotide. The rearrangement links TRBV20-1 to TRBJ2-1, with 10 bases fitting TRBD2. Germline V gene lookup returns CDR1 DFQATT and CDR2 SNEGSKA (reference sequence). The CDR3 is 15 amino acids. The DNA for the CDR3 is TGCAGTGCTAGAGAGGCGACTAGCGGGTGGAATGAGCGGTTCTTC. Amino acid sequence: CSAREATSGWNERFF.

This clonotype has ten or more counts. CDR3 protein: CASSLDQEGTGYTF. In nucleotides, the CDR3 is TGTGCCAGCAGCTTAGATCAGGAGGGAACTGGCTACACCTTC. V is TRBV11-2 and J is TRBJ1-2; D ambiguous. The CDR3 sequence is 14 residues long. Deletions cut 0 bases from V and 7 bases from J, with 12 bases between. Germline V gene sequence: CDR1 SGHAT, CDR2 FQNNGV.

A few counts support this clonotype. V gene TRBV14 combines with J gene TRBJ2-1; the D call may be TRBD1 or TRBD2 (5 bases each). CDR1 SGHDN and CDR2 FVKESK come from the germline V gene. The CDR3 is made up of 13 amino acids. Trimming cost V 1 base and J 9 bases, with 10 bases left between them. DNA of the CDR3: TGTGCCAGCAGCCAAGTAGGGACGGGTGAGCAGTTCTTC. Translation gives CASSQVGTGEQFF.

This clonotype was detected ten times or more. This chain links TRBV7-9 with TRBJ2-3; 14 nucleotides line up with TRBD2. Germline lookup yields CDR1 SEHNR and CDR2 FQNEAQ (reference sequence). This CDR3 has 17 residues. J gave up 5 bases and V 3 bases, and 7 bases lay outside the gene matches. CDR3 sequence reads: CASSFSGTSGRGDTQYF. CDR3 sequence (DNA): TGTGCCAGCAGCTTTAGTGGGACTAGCGGGAGAGGAGATACGCAGTATTTT.

This clonotype was counted ten times or more. The genes are TRBV12-5 and TRBJ2-5, with TRBD1 identical over 8 bases. The CDR3 runs 17 residues. Per the germline V gene, CDR1 is LGHNT and CDR2 is FRNRAP. V was pared by 0 bases and J by 0 bases, with 6 bases of the junction left unmatched. The CDR3 sequence: CASGLVLHRGNQETQYF. CDR3 sequence (DNA): TGTGCTAGTGGTTTGGTACTCCACAGGGGGAACCAAGAGACCCAGTACTTC.

In its sample, this clonotype was seen many times. Compared with germline, one end of the junction differs, possibly owing to a read error. CDR3 in DNA: TGTGCCAGCAGTACATCATCTCCAAGGGAGAACACTAAAGCTTTCTTT. This codes for CASSTSSPRENTKAFF. The genes are TRBV2 and TRBJ1-1; D is unresolved. CDR3 size: 16 residues. The germline gives CDR1 SNHLY, CDR2 FYNNEI.

The chain recombines TRBV7-9 with TRBJ2-2; TRBD2 matches at 9 bases. The CDR3 has 14 residues. Losses at the gene ends were 4 bases for V and 8 bases for J; bases not matched to a gene: 5. The germline gives CDR1 SEHNR, CDR2 FQNEAQ (reference sequence). In DNA form, the CDR3 reads TGTGCCAGCAGCTCGGGACTAGCACCTGGGGAGCTGTTTTTT. Amino acids: CASSSGLAPGELFF.

V gene TRBV4-1 combines with J gene TRBJ2-3, with 10 bases aligning to TRBD2. The CDR3 loop spans 16 amino acids. The trim removed 4 bases at V and 1 base at J, leaving 5 bases unmatched. In germline, CDR1 is MGHRA, CDR2 YSYEKL. Here the CDR3 DNA reads TGCGCCAGCAGCCCCCCCACTAGCGGGGGCACAGATACGCAGTATTTT. It is translated as CASSPPTSGGTDTQYF.

In its sample, this clonotype was seen many times. The J gene is TRBJ2-1, the V gene TRBV12-5, with D uncertain. The V and J ends lost 4 bases and 0 bases respectively, with 13 bases between them. CDR1 is LGHNT, CDR2 FRNRAP, per germline. The CDR3 contains 16 residues. The CDR3 loop is CASGSMVRSSYNEQFF. In DNA form, the CDR3 reads TGTGCTAGTGGTTCGATGGTGAGGAGCTCCTACAATGAGCAGTTCTTC.

In its sample, this clonotype was seen many times. The chain couples TRBV2 to TRBJ1-2; TRBD1 matches 7 bases. The CDR3 sequence is 14 residues long. Trimming at V came to 5 bases and at J to 8 bases, leaving 11 bases not matched to a gene. The germline V gene encodes CDR1 SNHLY and CDR2 FYNNEI. The chain's CDR3 is CASSQGPDREGYTF. The DNA of the CDR3 is TGTGCCAGCAGTCAAGGGCCCGACAGGGAAGGCTACACCTTC.

V usage is TRBV29-1 and J usage is TRBJ2-3, with D possibly TRBD1 on 6 matching bases. Trimming shortened V by 6 bases and J by 4 bases, and 11 bases separated the two germline ends. CDR1 and CDR2 from the germline V gene are SQVTM and ANQGSEA. The CDR3 contains 12 residues. The CDR3 DNA is TGCAGCGTCGTAACAGGGTCAGATACGCAGTATTTT. As protein: CSVVTGSDTQYF.

This clonotype occurred many times. The chain combines TRBV24-1 with TRBJ1-2; a weak D match, TRBD1 (5 bases). Trimming removed 5 bases at V and 8 bases at J, with 17 bases between. Per germline, CDR1 KGHDR and CDR2 SFDVKD. The CDR3 is 14 residues long. The CDR3 nucleotides read TGTGCCACCAGTGCCGCGACAGTCCGGGAGGGCTACACCTTC. Translation gives CATSAATVREGYTF.

This clonotype was counted at least ten times. The chain carries TRBV12-3 or TRBV12-4 and TRBJ2-2; 12 bases line up with TRBD2. J was trimmed by 7 bases and V by 5 bases; bases with no gene match: 8. The CDR3 contains 16 residues. CDR3 protein: CASSRRLAGAVGELFF. DNA of the CDR3: TGTGCCAGCAGTCGCCGACTAGCGGGAGCGGTCGGGGAGCTGTTTTTT.

This clonotype was observed many times. The J gene is TRBJ1-1, the V gene TRBV12-3 or TRBV12-4; possible D gene TRBD1, 5 bases. V shed 8 bases and J shed 5 bases, with 15 bases lying between them. The CDR3 loop spans 13 amino acids. The CDR3 sequence: CASGGGGRTEAFF. In nucleotides, the CDR3 is TGTGCCAGCGGGGGTGGGGGAAGGACTGAAGCTTTCTTT.

Ten or more counts support this clonotype. V usage is TRBV28 and J usage is TRBJ2-4; D ambiguous. The V and J ends lost 3 bases and 0 bases respectively, with 12 bases between them. The germline V gene encodes CDR1 MDHEN and CDR2 SYDVKM. This CDR3 region has 16 residues. The CDR3 here is CASSFETAKAKNIQYF. DNA of the CDR3: TGTGCCAGCAGTTTTGAAACAGCGAAAGCCAAAAACATTCAGTACTTC.

The chain employs TRBV30 and TRBJ1-3; unclear D gene. Germline CDR1 is GTSNPN and CDR2 is SVGIG (reference sequence). V was shortened by 2 bases and J by 0 bases, with 8 bases between the two germline ends. This CDR3 is 14 amino acids long. CDR3 coding DNA: TGTGCCTGGAGTCTAGGGATCTCTGGAAACACCATATATTTT. Encoded protein: CAWSLGISGNTIYF.

This clonotype showed up many times. The V gene is TRBV10-3, the J gene TRBJ1-2, with D perhaps matching TRBD1 (6 bases). Germline values: CDR1 ENHRY, CDR2 SYGVKD. Trimming took 4 bases from V and 0 from J, leaving 9 bases between them. The CDR3 has 14 amino acids. The CDR3 here is CAISGQATNYGYTF. The DNA for the CDR3 is TGTGCCATCAGTGGACAGGCCACTAACTATGGCTACACCTTC.

This clonotype was seen repeatedly, ten times or more. The J gene is TRBJ2-1, the V gene TRBV6-2 or TRBV6-3; 9 positions match TRBD2. Germline trimming cut 8 bases from V and 9 bases from J; bases unmatched to any gene: 8. CDR3 length: 13 residues. Germline-derived CDR1 and CDR2 are MNHEY and SVGEGT. CDR3: CASLGTSRFEQFF. The CDR3 coding sequence is TGTGCCAGCCTCGGGACTAGCCGCTTTGAGCAGTTCTTC.

The chain links TRBV19 to TRBJ1-5; D is ambiguous. The V and J ends lost 5 bases and 5 bases respectively, with 19 bases between them. Germline V gene lookup returns CDR1 LNHDA and CDR2 SQIVND (reference sequence). The CDR3 totals 16 residues. The CDR3 spells CASSGLGEVGYQPQHF. CDR3 DNA sequence: TGTGCCAGTAGTGGCCTTGGGGAGGTGGGGTATCAGCCCCAGCATTTT.

This clonotype was picked up many times. The chain has TRBV2 and TRBJ1-5; D is undetermined. Germline values: CDR1 SNHLY, CDR2 FYNNEI. The CDR3 runs to 13 residues. Trimming pared 6 bases from V and 3 bases from J, leaving 9 bases between. CDR3 sequence: CASSRPPNQPQHF. The CDR3 region has the DNA TGTGCCAGCAGCCGCCCCCCCAATCAGCCCCAGCATTTT.

The chain recombines TRBV6-2 or TRBV6-3 with TRBJ2-7; TRBD1 might be the D (5 bases). V lost 11 bases to trimming and J lost 3 bases, with 17 bases between them. CDR3 length: 13 residues. The germline V gene encodes CDR1 MNHEY and CDR2 SVGEGT. CDR3 sequence: CASIGAVRYEQYF. In nucleotides, the CDR3 is TGTGCCTCCATTGGGGCGGTTCGCTACGAGCAGTACTTC.

This clonotype showed up many times. The J gene is TRBJ1-2, the V gene TRBV7-2; D may be TRBD1 (6 bases). The CDR3 has 15 amino acids. V was pared by 1 base and J by 4 bases, with 13 bases between. Germline values: CDR1 SGHTA, CDR2 FQGNSA. The chain's CDR3 is CASSLGLGGAYGYTF. Here the CDR3 DNA reads TGTGCCAGCAGCTTAGGGCTGGGGGGCGCCTATGGCTACACCTTC.

This clonotype has only a few counts. The rearrangement joins TRBV18 to TRBJ1-1; no reliable D call. The germline V gene has CDR1 KGHSH and CDR2 LQKENI. The V end lost 4 bases, the J end lost 5 bases, and 11 bases lay between the germline ends. The CDR3 has 13 residues. CDR3 bases: TGTGCCAGCTCACAGGGTGTTGGGACTGAAGCTTTCTTT. This codes for CASSQGVGTEAFF.

This sequence joins TRBV18 and TRBJ1-2; the match to TRBD1 covers 7 bases. V lost 1 base to trimming and J lost 2 bases; unmatched junction nucleotides: 4. The CDR3 loop spans 15 amino acids. From germline, CDR1 is KGHSH and CDR2 LQKENI. The CDR3 is CASSPQGQANYGYTF. The CDR3 DNA reads TGTGCCAGCTCACCACAAGGACAGGCAAACTATGGCTACACCTTC. The entire variable domain, with the rest obtained from reference TRBV18 and TRBJ1-2, is as follows: NAGVMQNPRHLVRRRGQEARLRCSPMKGHSHVYWYRQLPEEGLKFMVYLQKENIIDESGMPKERFSAEFPKEGPSILRIQQVVRGDSAAYFCASSPQGQANYGYTFGSGTRLTVV.

J is TRBJ1-5 and V is TRBV4-1; D uncertain. This CDR3 contains 15 residues. Trimming removed 1 base from V and 7 bases from J, with 14 bases in between. Germline lookup yields CDR1 MGHRA and CDR2 YSYEKL. The CDR3 nucleotides are TGCGCCAGCAGCCAAGTCTCCTGGAACGGGCAGCCCCAGCATTTT. Translation: CASSQVSWNGQPQHF.